The 20 T cell receptor beta chains given below trace back to one sample, sequenced in a study of T-cell memory formation after mild COVID-19. TCRdb re-analysed the 5' RACE reads in MiXCR, keeping a single row per CDR3 protein. The sample shows about 470,000 distinct CDR3 sequences, 18% of them seen only once. Input material: PBMCs or a T cell subset sorted from them (not recorded which). The receptors shown here come from an adult woman who had mild COVID-19 (a few samples of this study predate the infection). Cell type and time point are not known.

The chain is built from TRBV6-2 or TRBV6-3 and TRBJ2-5; tentative D call: TRBD2 (5 bases). This CDR3 is 15 amino acids long. Trimming pared 4 bases from V and 4 bases from J, leaving 16 bases between. In germline, CDR1 is MNHEY, CDR2 SVGEGT. CDR3 DNA sequence: TGTGCCAGCAGTTCCCGACTCTCGGGGTCAGAGACCCAGTACTTC. As protein: CASSSRLSGSETQYF.

This clonotype was seen more than once but under ten times. The V gene is TRBV6-2 or TRBV6-3, the J gene TRBJ2-7; 8 bases align to TRBD1. The trim removed 5 bases at V and 0 bases at J, leaving 6 bases unmatched. This CDR3 contains 15 residues. CDR1 is MNHEY and CDR2 is SVGEGT in the germline V gene. This chain's CDR3 is CASSLDRGPSYEQYF. In nucleotides, the CDR3 is TGTGCCAGCAGTCTCGACAGGGGTCCCTCCTACGAGCAGTACTTC.

This clonotype was seen more than once but under ten times. The V gene is TRBV14, the J gene TRBJ2-1; 7 bases align to TRBD1. Trimming at V came to 2 bases and at J to 10 bases, leaving 2 bases not matched to a gene. Germline assignment: CDR1 SGHDN and CDR2 FVKESK. The CDR3 consists of 12 residues. The CDR3 sequence is CASSQSTGEQFF. The CDR3 DNA reads as TGTGCCAGCAGCCAATCGACAGGGGAGCAGTTCTTC.

In regard to this clonotype: Without the conserved terminal phenylalanine or tryptophan, this CDR3 likely stems from a read error. The chain is built from TRBV12-3 or TRBV12-4 and TRBJ2-6; weak D call: TRBD2 (6 bases). Trimming removed 4 bases at V and 0 bases at J, with 10 bases between. The CDR3 consists of 16 residues. The CDR3: CASSWLTSSGANVLTL. CDR3 nucleotide sequence: TGTGCCAGCAGTTGGTTGACTAGCTCTGGGGCCAACGTCCTGACTTTA.

This chain joins TRBV15 and TRBJ2-5; no firm D call. V was shortened by 3 bases and J by 5 bases, with 13 bases between the two germline ends. Per germline, CDR1 LNHNV and CDR2 YYDKDF (reference sequence). The CDR3 is 14 amino acids. This CDR3 reads CATSRRAAGETQYF. Written as DNA, the CDR3 is TGTGCCACCAGCAGGCGTGCGGCCGGTGAGACCCAGTACTTC.

There are a few counts of this clonotype. The genes are TRBV12-3 or TRBV12-4 and TRBJ1-6; 7 nucleotides agree with TRBD1. This CDR3 comprises 15 residues. The junction had 8 bases not matched to a gene; V was cut back by 5 bases and J by 7 bases. CDR3 in amino acids: CASSLIQGRNSPLHF. Written as DNA, the CDR3 is TGTGCCAGCAGTCTCATACAGGGGAGGAATTCACCCCTCCACTTT.

In this sample, this clonotype turned up once. This rearrangement joins TRBV3-1 to TRBJ2-1, with D uncertain. Germline V gene lookup returns CDR1 LGHDT and CDR2 YNNKEL (reference sequence). The CDR3 runs to 14 residues. Trimming left V 4 bases short and J 8 bases short, with 15 bases between. DNA of the CDR3: TGTGCCAGCAGCCGCATAATGTCTAGGCATGAGCAGTTCTTC. This codes for CASSRIMSRHEQFF.

The chain carries TRBV2 and TRBJ1-2, with 8 bases that match TRBD1. CDR3 size: 15 residues. V dropped 4 bases and J dropped 5; count of bases not matched to a gene: 9. The germline V gene has CDR1 SNHLY and CDR2 FYNNEI. The CDR3 loop reads CASSGQGYQGYGYTF. The DNA of the CDR3 is TGTGCCAGCAGTGGACAGGGGTACCAAGGTTATGGCTACACCTTC. Drawing the rest from reference TRBV2 and TRBJ1-2, the complete variable domain is EPEVTQTPSHQVTQMGQEVILRCVPISNHLYFYWYRQILGQKVEFLVSFYNNEISEKSEIFDDQFSVERPDGSNFTLKIRSTKLEDSAMYFCASSGQGYQGYGYTFGSGTRLTVV.

This clonotype has just a few counts. The V gene is TRBV6-5, the J gene TRBJ2-1, with D possibly TRBD1 on 7 matching bases. Germline lookup yields CDR1 MNHEY and CDR2 SVGAGI. CDR3 length: 16 residues. Trimming took off 5 bases at V and 6 bases at J, with 20 bases between the two ends. The CDR3 coding sequence is TGTGCCAGCAGTAGCAAGGGGGGACAGCCTCTCAATGAGCAGTTCTTC. This translates into CASSSKGGQPLNEQFF.

The chain links TRBV4-3 to TRBJ2-3, with 8 positions matching TRBD1. The CDR3 contains 16 residues. Looked up from germline, CDR1 is LGHNA and CDR2 is YSLEER. After removal of 0 bases from V and 5 bases from J, the junction contained 7 bases not matched to a gene. In nucleotides, the CDR3 is TGCGCCAGCAGCCAAGATGTCCAGGGGGCGGAAGATACGCAGTATTTT. This encodes CASSQDVQGAEDTQYF.

This clonotype was picked up a small number of times. The chain recombines TRBV7-6 with TRBJ2-1; 8 bases are a match to TRBD2. CDR3 length: 15 amino acids. CDR1 and CDR2 (germline): SGHVS, FNYEAQ. V lost 5 bases, J lost 8 bases, and 11 bases stayed unmatched. The CDR3 loop is CASSPITGRGYEQFF. The CDR3 region has the DNA TGTGCCAGCAGCCCCATAACCGGGAGGGGGTATGAGCAGTTCTTC.

This clonotype was picked up a small number of times. The V and J genes are TRBV4-1 and TRBJ1-1; TRBD1 agrees at 7 bases. The CDR3 is made up of 15 amino acids. Germline CDR1 reads MGHRA; CDR2 reads YSYEKL. J gave up 4 bases and V 2 bases, and 7 bases lay outside the gene matches. The CDR3 loop reads CASSQWGQKATEAFF. The CDR3 DNA reads TGCGCCAGCAGCCAATGGGGACAGAAGGCCACTGAAGCTTTCTTT.

V is TRBV6-5 and J is TRBJ2-1, with 8 bases lining up with TRBD2. V shed 4 bases, J shed 3 bases, and the junction held 2 bases outside the gene matches. The CDR3 loop spans 14 amino acids. Germline values: CDR1 MNHEY, CDR2 SVGAGI. The DNA of the CDR3 is TGTGCCAGCAGTTCGGGGGGGCTCTACAATGAGCAGTTCTTC. It codes for CASSSGGLYNEQFF.

The sample holds a few counts of this clonotype. The genes are TRBV18 and TRBJ1-4; TRBD1 agrees at 7 bases. The CDR3 has 14 amino acids. The ends lost 4 bases at V and 8 bases at J; junction bases unmatched: 7. Germline lookup yields CDR1 KGHSH and CDR2 LQKENI. The CDR3 DNA sequence: TGTGCCAGCTCACAGGGGGCATGGGAAGAAAAACTGTTTTTT. This gives the protein CASSQGAWEEKLFF.

The chain is built from TRBV18 and TRBJ2-4, with D perhaps TRBD2 (5 bases). The CDR3 spans 16 residues. Trimming pared 2 bases from V and 0 bases from J, leaving 11 bases between. Germline CDR1 reads KGHSH; CDR2 reads LQKENI. The DNA of the CDR3 is TGTGCCAGCTCACCAGCCGGGGAACTAGCCAAAAACATTCAGTACTTC. Protein sequence: CASSPAGELAKNIQYF. The complete variable domain, with remaining parts taken from reference TRBV18 and TRBJ2-4, reads NAGVMQNPRHLVRRRGQEARLRCSPMKGHSHVYWYRQLPEEGLKFMVYLQKENIIDESGMPKERFSAEFPKEGPSILRIQQVVRGDSAAYFCASSPAGELAKNIQYFGAGTRLSVL.

The chain couples TRBV25-1 to TRBJ2-5; D is undetermined. The CDR3 is 14 residues long. With 3 bases removed from V and 4 bases from J, the gap between germline ends came to 12 bases. In germline, CDR1 is MGHDK, CDR2 SYGVNS. CDR3 bases: TGTGCCAGCAGTGACCCCACACGGATAGAGACCCAGTACTTC. Residues: CASSDPTRIETQYF.

The sample holds a few counts of this clonotype. The V and J genes are TRBV6-1 and TRBJ1-5, with TRBD1 matching over 7 bases. The CDR3 covers 15 residues. Germline CDR1 MNHNS, CDR2 SASEGT. Trimming removed 0 bases from V and 3 bases from J; junction bases left unmatched: 2. CDR3 in amino acids: CASSEAGQDNQPQHF. In nucleotides, the CDR3 is TGTGCCAGCAGTGAAGCCGGACAGGACAATCAGCCCCAGCATTTT.

The chain combines TRBV11-1 with TRBJ2-1; no clear D. CDR1 is SGHAT, CDR2 FQDESV, per germline (reference sequence). V lost 11 bases, J lost 5 bases, and 19 bases lay in between. This CDR3 has 14 amino acids. The DNA for the CDR3 is TGTGCCTCCGCAAGGCTAGGTGCACACAATGAGCAGTTCTTC. It translates to CASARLGAHNEQFF.

The chain is built from TRBV20-1 and TRBJ1-1; D is possibly TRBD1 (5 bases). The CDR3 spans 15 residues. The V end lost 6 bases, the J end lost 3 bases, and 20 bases lay between the germline ends. The V gene's germline CDR1 is DFQATT and CDR2 SNEGSKA (reference sequence). The CDR3 sequence: CSAGQILGGHTEAFF. CDR3 DNA sequence: TGCAGTGCGGGTCAAATCTTGGGGGGACACACTGAAGCTTTCTTT.

The rearrangement joins TRBV12-3 or TRBV12-4 to TRBJ1-2; D is undetermined. V lost 5 bases and J lost 4, with 14 bases in between. The length of the CDR3 is 14 residues. Written as DNA, the CDR3 is TGTGCCAGCAGTCCGGGCGGCGGGGTCTATGGCTACACCTTC. Translating it yields CASSPGGGVYGYTF.